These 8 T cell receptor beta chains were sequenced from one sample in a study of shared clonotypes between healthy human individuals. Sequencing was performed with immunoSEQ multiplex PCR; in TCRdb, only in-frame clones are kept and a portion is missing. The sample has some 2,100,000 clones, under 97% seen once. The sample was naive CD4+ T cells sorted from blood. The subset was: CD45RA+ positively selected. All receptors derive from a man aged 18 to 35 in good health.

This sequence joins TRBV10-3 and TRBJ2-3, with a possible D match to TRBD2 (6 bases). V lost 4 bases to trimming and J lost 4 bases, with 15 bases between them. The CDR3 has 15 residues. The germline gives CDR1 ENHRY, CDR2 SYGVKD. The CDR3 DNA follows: TGTGCCATCAGTGCCACGACTAGTTCAGCAGATACGCAGTATTTT. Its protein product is CAISATTSSADTQYF.

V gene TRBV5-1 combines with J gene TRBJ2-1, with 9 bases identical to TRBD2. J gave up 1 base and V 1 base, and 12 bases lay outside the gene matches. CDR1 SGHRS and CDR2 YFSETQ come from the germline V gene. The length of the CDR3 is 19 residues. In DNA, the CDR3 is TGCGCCAGCAGCTTGTGGGGACTAGCTGGGGGGGTTTCCTACAATGAGCAGTTCTTC. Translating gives CASSLWGLAGGVSYNEQFF.

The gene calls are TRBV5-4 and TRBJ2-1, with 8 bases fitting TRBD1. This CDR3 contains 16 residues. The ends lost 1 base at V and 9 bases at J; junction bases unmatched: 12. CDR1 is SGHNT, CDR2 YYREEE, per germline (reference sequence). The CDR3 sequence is CASSLRAGGASGEQFF. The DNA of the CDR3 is TGTGCCAGCAGCTTGCGGGCAGGGGGCGCAAGTGGTGAGCAGTTCTTC.

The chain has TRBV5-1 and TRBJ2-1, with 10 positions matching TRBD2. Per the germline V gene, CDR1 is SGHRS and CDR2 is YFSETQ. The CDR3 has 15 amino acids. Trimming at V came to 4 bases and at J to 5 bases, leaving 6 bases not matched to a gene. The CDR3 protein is CASSIGTSGNNEQFF. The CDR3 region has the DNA TGCGCCAGCAGCATAGGAACTAGCGGGAACAATGAGCAGTTCTTC. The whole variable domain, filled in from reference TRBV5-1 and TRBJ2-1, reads KAGVTQTPRYLIKTRGQQVTLSCSPISGHRSVSWYQQTPGQGLQFLFEYFSETQRNKGNFPGRFSGRQFSNSRSEMNVSTLELGDSALYLCASSIGTSGNNEQFFGPGTRLTVL.

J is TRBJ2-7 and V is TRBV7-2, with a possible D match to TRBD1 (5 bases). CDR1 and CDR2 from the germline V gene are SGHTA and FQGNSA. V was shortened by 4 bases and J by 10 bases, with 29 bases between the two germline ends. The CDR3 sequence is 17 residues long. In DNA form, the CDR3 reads TGTGCCAGCAGCTCCCGTCCTGCCAGGGCCCTCCCAGAACTACAGTACTTC. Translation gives CASSSRPARALPELQYF.

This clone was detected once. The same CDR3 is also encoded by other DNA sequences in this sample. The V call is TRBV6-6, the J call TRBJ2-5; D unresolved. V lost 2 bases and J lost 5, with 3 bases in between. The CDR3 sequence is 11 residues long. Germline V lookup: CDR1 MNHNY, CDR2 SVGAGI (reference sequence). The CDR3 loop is CASSYPETQYF. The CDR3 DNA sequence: TGTGCCAGCAGTTACCCCGAGACCCAGTACTTC.

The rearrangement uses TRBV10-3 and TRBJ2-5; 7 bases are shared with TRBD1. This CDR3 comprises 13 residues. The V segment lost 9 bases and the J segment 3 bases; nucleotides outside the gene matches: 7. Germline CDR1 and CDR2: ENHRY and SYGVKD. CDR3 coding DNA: TGTGCCATTGCGCCGGGACAGAAAGAGACCCAGTACTTC. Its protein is CAIAPGQKETQYF.

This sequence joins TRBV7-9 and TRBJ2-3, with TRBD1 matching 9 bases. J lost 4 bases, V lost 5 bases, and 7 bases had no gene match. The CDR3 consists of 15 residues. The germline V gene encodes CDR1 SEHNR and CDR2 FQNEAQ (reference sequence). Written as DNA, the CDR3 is TGTGCCAGCAGCAGAACAGGGGGCTTAGCAGATACGCAGTATTTT. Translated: CASSRTGGLADTQYF.